In this sample, the clone carrying this TCR beta chain turned up a few times. The antigen is undetermined. Germline lookup yields CDR1 SGHRS and CDR2 YFSETQ. With 4 bases clipped from V and 0 bases from J, the junction kept 3 bases outside the gene matches. The CDR3 contains 16 residues. This PCR relied on a set of 60 Vbeta primers and 13 Jbeta primers. Generated by immunoSEQ multiplex PCR, the TCRdb table keeps only in-frame clones and is missing some. The sample carries 100,000 or so clones, about 16% recorded once. This entry is derived from a study of cytomegalovirus exposure and HLA in healthy donors. Study-wide points: Generally TCR sequences proved uncommon, though certain public TCRs appeared in numerous donors. There were a few CMV-associated chains whose specificity for CMV antigens was confirmed in vitro.

This TCR was recovered from a female donor in good health and CMV-seronegative. The rearrangement links TRBV5-1 to TRBJ2-6, with 8 positions matching TRBD2. The specimen sequenced was PBMCs. The CDR3 coding sequence is TGCGCCAGCAGCCCGGGAGGGAGCTCTGGGGCCAACGTCCTGACTTTC. It specifies CASSPGGSSGANVLTF.